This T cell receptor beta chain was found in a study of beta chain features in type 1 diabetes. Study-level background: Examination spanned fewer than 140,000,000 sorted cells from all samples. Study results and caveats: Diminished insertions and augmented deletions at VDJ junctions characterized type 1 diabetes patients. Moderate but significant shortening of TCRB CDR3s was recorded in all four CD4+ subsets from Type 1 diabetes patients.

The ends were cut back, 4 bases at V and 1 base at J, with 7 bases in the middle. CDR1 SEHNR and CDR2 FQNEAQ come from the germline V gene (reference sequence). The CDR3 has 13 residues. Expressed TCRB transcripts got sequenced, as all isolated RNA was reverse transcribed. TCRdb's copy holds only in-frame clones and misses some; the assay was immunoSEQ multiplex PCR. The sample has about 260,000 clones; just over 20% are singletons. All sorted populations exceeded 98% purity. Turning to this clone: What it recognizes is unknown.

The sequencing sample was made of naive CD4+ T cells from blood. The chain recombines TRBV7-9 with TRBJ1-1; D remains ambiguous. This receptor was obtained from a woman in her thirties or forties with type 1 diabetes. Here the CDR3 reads CASSWEENTEAFF. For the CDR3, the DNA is TGTGCCAGCAGCTGGGAGGAGAACACTGAAGCTTTCTTT.